This TCR beta chain emerged from a study of blood T cell repertoires in COVID-19. The CDR3 sequence is 12 residues long. CDR1 SGHNT and CDR2 YYREEE come from the germline V gene (reference sequence). The ends were cut back, 4 bases at V and 2 bases at J, with 7 bases in the middle. In its sample, this clone was seen a few times. Other DNA sequences in the same sample also yield this CDR3. Original processing notes: It was from reference gene primer amplification that nucleated cell counts were estimated. Generated by immunoSEQ multiplex PCR, the TCRdb table keeps only in-frame clones and is missing some. D and trimming were read from the DNA, whereas the V and J calls and clone size are those reported in that table. The table has 100,000 to 150,000 clones, about 80% seen once.

The chain links TRBV5-4 to TRBJ2-7; no clear D. Source material: peripheral blood. This clonotype originated in a man aged 55 to 70 with acute or convalescent COVID-19. This CDR3 is CASSLDTYEQYF. As DNA, the CDR3 is TGTGCCAGCAGCCTTGACACCTACGAGCAGTACTTC.